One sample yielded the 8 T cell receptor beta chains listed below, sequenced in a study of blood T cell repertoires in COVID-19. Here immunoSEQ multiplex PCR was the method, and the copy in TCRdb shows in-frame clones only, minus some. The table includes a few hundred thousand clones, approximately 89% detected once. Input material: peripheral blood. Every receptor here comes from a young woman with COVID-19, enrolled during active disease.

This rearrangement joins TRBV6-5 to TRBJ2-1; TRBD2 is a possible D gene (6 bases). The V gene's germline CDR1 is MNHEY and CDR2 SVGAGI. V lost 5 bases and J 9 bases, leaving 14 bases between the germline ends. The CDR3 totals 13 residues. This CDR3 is CASSQTRVSEQFF. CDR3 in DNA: TGTGCCAGCAGTCAGACTAGAGTCAGTGAGCAGTTCTTC.

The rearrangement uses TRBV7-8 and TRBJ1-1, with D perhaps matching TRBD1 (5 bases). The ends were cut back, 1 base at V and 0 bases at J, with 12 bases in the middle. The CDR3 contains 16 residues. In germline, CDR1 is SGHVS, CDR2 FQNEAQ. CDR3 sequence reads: CASSLGVWGVNTEAFF. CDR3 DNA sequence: TGTGCCAGCAGCTTAGGGGTATGGGGGGTGAACACTGAAGCTTTCTTT.

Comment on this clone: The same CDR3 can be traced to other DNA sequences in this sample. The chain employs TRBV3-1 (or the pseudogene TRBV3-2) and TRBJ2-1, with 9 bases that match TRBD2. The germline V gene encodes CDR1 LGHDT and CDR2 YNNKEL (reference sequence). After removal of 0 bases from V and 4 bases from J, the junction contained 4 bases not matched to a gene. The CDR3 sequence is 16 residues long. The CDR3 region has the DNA TGTGCCAGCAGCCAAGACCGGCTAGCGGGATACAATGAGCAGTTCTTC. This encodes CASSQDRLAGYNEQFF.

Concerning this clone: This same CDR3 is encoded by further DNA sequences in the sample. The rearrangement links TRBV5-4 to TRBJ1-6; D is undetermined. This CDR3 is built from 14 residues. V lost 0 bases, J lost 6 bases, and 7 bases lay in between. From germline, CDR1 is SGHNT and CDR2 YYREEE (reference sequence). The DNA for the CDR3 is TGTGCCAGCAGCTTGGAACGGGGTAATTCACCCCTCCACTTT. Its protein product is CASSLERGNSPLHF.

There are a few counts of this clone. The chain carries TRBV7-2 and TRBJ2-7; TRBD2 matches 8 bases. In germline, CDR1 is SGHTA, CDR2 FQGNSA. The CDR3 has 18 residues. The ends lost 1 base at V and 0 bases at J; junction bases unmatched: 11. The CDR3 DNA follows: TGTGCCAGCAGCTTAGTTCGGACTAGCCCGACGAGCTCCTACGAGCAGTACTTC. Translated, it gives CASSLVRTSPTSSYEQYF.

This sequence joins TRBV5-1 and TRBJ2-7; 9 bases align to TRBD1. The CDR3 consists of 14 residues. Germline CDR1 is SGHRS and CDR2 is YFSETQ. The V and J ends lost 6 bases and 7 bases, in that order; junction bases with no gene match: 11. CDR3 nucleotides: TGCGCCAGCAATCACGAAGGACAGGGGCAAGAGCAGTACTTC. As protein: CASNHEGQGQEQYF.

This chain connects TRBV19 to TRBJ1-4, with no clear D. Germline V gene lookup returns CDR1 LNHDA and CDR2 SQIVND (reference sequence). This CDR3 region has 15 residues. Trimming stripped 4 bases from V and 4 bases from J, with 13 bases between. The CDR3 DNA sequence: TGTGCCAGTAGTAAGTCAGAGGGAGGTAATGAAAAACTGTTTTTT. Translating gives CASSKSEGGNEKLFF.

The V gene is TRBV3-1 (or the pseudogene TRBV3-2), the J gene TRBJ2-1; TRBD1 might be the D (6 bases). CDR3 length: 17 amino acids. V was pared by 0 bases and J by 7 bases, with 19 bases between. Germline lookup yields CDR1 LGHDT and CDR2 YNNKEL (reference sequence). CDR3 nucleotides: TGTGCCAGCAGCCAAGATCCTTGGCAGGGGCCCCTTAATGAGCAGTTCTTC. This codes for CASSQDPWQGPLNEQFF.